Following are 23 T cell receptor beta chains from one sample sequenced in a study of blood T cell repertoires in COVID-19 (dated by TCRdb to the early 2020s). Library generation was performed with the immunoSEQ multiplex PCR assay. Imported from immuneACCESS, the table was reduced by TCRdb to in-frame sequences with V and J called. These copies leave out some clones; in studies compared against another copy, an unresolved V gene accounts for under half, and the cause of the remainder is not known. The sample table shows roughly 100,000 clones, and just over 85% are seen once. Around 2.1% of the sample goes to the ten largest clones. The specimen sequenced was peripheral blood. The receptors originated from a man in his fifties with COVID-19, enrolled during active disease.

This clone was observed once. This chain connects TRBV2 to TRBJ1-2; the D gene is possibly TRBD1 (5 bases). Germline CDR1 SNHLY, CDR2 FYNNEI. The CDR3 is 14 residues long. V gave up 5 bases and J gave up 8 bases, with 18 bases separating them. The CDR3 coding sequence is TGTGCCAGCAGTCCTACAGGCCTCCTAGGAGGCTACACCTTC. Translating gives CASSPTGLLGGYTF.

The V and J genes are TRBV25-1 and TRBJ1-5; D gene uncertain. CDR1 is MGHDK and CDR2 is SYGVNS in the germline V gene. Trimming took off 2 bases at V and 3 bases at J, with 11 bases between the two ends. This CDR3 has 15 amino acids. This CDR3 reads CASSEDGGSNQPQHF. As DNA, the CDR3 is TGTGCCAGCAGTGAAGATGGAGGGTCCAATCAGCCCCAGCATTTT.

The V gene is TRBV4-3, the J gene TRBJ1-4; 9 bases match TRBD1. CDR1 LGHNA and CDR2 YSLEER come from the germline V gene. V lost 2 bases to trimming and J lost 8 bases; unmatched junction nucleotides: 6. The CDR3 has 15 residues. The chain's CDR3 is CASSQKQGAREKLFF. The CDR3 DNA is TGCGCCAGCAGCCAAAAACAGGGGGCGCGGGAAAAACTGTTTTTT.

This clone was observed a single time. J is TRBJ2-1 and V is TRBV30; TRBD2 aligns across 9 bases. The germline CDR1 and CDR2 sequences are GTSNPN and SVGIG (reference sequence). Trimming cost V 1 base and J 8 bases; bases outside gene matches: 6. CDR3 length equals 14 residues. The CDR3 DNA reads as TGTGCCTGGAGTGCCGGACTAGCGAGCGATGAGCAGTTCTTC. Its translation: CAWSAGLASDEQFF. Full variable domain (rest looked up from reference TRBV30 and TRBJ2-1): SQTIHQWPATLVQPVGSPLSLECTVEGTSNPNLYWYRQAAGRGLQLLFYSVGIGQISSEVPQNLSASRPQDRQFILSSKKLLLSDSGFYLCAWSAGLASDEQFFGPGTRLTVL.

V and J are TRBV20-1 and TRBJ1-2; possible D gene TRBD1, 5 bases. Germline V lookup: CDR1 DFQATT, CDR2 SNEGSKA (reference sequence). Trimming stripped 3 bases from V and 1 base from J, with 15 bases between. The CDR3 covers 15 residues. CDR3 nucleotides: TGCAGTGCTAGTAACCCCCAGGGCAGTAACTATGGCTACACCTTC. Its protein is CSASNPQGSNYGYTF.

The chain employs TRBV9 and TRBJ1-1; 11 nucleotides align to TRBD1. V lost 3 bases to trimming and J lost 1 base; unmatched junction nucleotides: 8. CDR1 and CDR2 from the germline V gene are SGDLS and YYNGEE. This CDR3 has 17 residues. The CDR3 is CASSAWDRGEGNTEAFF. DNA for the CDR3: TGTGCCAGCAGCGCCTGGGACAGGGGGGAAGGGAACACTGAAGCTTTCTTT.

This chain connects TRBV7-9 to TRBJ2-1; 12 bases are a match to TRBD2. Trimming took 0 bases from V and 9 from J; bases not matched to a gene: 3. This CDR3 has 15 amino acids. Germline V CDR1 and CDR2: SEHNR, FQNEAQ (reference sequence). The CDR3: CASSLALAGGSEQFF. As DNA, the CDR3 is TGTGCCAGCAGCTTAGCCCTAGCGGGGGGGAGTGAGCAGTTCTTC.

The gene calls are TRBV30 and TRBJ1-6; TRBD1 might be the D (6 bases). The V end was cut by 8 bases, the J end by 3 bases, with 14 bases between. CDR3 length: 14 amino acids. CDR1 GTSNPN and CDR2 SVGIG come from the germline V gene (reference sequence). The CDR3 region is CASNRARYNSPLHF. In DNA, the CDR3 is TGTGCCAGCAACAGGGCCCGCTATAATTCACCCCTCCACTTT.

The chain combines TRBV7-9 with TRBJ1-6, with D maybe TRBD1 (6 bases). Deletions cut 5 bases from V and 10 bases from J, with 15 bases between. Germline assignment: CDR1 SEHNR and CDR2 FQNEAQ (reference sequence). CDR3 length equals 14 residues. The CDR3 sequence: CASSDRGAGSPLHF. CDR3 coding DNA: TGTGCCAGCAGCGACCGGGGGGCGGGCTCACCCCTCCACTTT.

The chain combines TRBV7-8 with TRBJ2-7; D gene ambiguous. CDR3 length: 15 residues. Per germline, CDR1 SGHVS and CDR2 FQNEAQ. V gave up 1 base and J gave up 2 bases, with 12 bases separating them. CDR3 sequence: CASSLGYGTPYEQYF. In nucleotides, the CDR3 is TGTGCCAGCAGCTTAGGTTATGGCACCCCCTACGAGCAGTACTTC.

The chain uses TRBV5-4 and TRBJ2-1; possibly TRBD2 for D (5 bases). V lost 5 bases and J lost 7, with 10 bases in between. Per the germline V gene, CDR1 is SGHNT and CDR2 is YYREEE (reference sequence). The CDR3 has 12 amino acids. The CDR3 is CASRIGGNEQFF. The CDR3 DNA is TGTGCCAGCAGAATCGGCGGGAATGAGCAGTTCTTC.

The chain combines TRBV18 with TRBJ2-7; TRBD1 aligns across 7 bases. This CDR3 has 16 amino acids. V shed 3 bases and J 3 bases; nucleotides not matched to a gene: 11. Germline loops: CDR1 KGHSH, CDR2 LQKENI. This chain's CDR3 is CASSPQYRGFNYEQYF. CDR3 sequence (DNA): TGTGCCAGCTCACCCCAATACAGGGGTTTCAACTACGAGCAGTACTTC.

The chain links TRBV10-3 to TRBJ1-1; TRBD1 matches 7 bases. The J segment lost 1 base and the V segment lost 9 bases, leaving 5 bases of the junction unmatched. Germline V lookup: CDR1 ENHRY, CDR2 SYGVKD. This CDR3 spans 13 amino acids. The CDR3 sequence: CAITGTANTEAFF. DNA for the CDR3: TGTGCCATTACCGGGACAGCGAACACTGAAGCTTTCTTT.

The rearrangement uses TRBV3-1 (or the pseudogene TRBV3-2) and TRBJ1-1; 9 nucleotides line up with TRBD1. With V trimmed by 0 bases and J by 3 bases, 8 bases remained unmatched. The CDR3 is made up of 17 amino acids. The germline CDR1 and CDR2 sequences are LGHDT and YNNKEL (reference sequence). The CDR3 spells CASSQEPGQGTHTEAFF. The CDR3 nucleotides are TGTGCCAGCAGCCAAGAACCGGGACAGGGAACTCACACTGAAGCTTTCTTT.

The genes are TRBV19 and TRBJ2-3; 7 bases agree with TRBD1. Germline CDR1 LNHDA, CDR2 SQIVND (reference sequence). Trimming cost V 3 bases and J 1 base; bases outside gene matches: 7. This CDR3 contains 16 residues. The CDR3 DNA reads TGTGCCAGTAGTATCGAGGGGGCCGTGGGCACAGATACGCAGTATTTT. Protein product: CASSIEGAVGTDTQYF.

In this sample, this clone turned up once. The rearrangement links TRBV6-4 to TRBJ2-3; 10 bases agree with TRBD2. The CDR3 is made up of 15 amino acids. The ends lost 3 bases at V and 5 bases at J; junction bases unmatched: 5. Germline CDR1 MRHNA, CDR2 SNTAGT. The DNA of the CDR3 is TGTGCCAGCAGTGAGGAGCGGGGGGGAGGAGATACGCAGTATTTT. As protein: CASSEERGGGDTQYF.

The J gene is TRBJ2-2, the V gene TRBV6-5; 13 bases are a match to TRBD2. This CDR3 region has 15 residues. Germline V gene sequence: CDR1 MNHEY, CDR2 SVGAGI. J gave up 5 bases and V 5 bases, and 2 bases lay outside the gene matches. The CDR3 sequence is CASSRLAGGTGELFF. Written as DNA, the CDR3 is TGTGCCAGCAGTCGACTAGCGGGGGGAACCGGGGAGCTGTTTTTT.

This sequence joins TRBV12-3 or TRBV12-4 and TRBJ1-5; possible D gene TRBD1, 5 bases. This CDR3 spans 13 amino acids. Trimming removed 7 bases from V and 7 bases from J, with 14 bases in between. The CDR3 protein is CASTLRGGQPQHF. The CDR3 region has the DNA TGTGCCAGCACCCTGCGGGGGGGACAGCCCCAGCATTTT.

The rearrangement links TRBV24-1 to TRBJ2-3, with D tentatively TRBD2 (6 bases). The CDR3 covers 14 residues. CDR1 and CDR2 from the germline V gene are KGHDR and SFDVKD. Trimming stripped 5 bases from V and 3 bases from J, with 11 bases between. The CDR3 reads CATSGRDWTDTQYF. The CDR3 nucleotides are TGTGCCACCAGTGGACGGGACTGGACAGATACGCAGTATTTT.

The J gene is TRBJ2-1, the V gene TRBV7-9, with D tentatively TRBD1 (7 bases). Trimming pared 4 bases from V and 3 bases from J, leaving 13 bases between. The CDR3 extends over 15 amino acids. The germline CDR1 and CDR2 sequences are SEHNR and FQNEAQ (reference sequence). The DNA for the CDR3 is TGTGCCAGCAGCTCCAGGGGGGCGGACTACAATGAGCAGTTCTTC. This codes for CASSSRGADYNEQFF.

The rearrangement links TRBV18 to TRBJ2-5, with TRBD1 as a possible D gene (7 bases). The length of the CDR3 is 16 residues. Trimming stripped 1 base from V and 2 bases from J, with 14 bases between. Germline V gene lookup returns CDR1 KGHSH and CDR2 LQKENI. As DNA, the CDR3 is TGTGCCAGCTCACCACGGTGGGACAGCGGGCAAGAGACCCAGTACTTC. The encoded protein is CASSPRWDSGQETQYF. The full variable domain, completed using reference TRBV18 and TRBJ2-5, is NAGVMQNPRHLVRRRGQEARLRCSPMKGHSHVYWYRQLPEEGLKFMVYLQKENIIDESGMPKERFSAEFPKEGPSILRIQQVVRGDSAAYFCASSPRWDSGQETQYFGPGTRLLVL.

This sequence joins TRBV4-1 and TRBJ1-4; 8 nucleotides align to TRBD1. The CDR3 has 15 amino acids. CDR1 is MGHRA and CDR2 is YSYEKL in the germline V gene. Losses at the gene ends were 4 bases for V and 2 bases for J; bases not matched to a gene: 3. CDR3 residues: CASSPGDRTNEKLFF. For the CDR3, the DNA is TGCGCCAGCAGCCCCGGGGACAGGACTAATGAAAAACTGTTTTTT.

CDR3 in amino acids: CASSEDTGGYNEQFF. CDR3 DNA sequence: TGTGCCAGCAGTGAAGATACGGGGGGGTACAATGAGCAGTTCTTC. The V and J genes are TRBV2 and TRBJ2-1; 8 bases map to TRBD2. Germline assignment: CDR1 SNHLY and CDR2 FYNNEI. With 1 base clipped from V and 4 bases from J, the junction kept 3 bases outside the gene matches. This CDR3 contains 15 residues.